Each of the 2 T cell receptor beta chains below was sequenced from the same sample in a study of CD8 T cells in Susac syndrome. RNA, at 0.5 to 1 ug, was reverse transcribed with random hexamers. Each CDR3 protein is one row after TCRdb ran MiXCR on the immunoSEQ multiplex PCR reads. The repertoire holds a few hundred thousand distinct CDR3 sequences, with around 83% as singletons. Sequencing input: CD8+ T cells from PBMCs. These TCRs come from a human donor with multiple sclerosis.

V gene TRBV7-6 combines with J gene TRBJ2-1; D remains unclear. This CDR3 region has 12 residues. Germline values: CDR1 SGHVS, CDR2 FNYEAQ. V dropped 2 bases and J dropped 8 bases, with 7 bases sitting between them. The CDR3 here is CASSLIADEQFF. Here the CDR3 DNA reads TGTGCCAGCAGCTTAATCGCGGATGAGCAGTTCTTC.

This clonotype was seen a few times. The gene calls are TRBV12-3 or TRBV12-4 and TRBJ2-1; 8 positions match TRBD2. The V and J ends lost 6 bases and 3 bases, in that order; junction bases with no gene match: 7. The CDR3 is 15 residues long. DNA for the CDR3: TGTGCCAGCAGCCGAAGCGGGAGTCGCTACAATGAGCAGTTCTTC. It encodes CASSRSGSRYNEQFF.